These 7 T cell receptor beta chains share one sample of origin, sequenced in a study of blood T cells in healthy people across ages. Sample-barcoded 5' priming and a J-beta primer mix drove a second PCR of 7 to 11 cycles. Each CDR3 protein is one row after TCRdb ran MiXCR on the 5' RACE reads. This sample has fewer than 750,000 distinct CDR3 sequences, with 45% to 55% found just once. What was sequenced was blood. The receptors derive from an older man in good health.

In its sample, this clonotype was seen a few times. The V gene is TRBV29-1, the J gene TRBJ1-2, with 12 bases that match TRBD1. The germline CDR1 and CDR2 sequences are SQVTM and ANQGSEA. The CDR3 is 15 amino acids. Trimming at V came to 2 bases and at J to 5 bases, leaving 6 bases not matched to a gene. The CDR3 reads CSVEWDRGRQYGYTF. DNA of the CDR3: TGCAGCGTTGAATGGGACAGGGGGCGCCAATATGGCTACACCTTC.

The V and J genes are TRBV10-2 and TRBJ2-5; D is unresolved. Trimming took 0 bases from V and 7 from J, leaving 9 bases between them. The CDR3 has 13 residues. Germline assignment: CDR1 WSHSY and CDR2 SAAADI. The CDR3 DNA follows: TGCGCCAGCAGTGAGTCCTCAGTCGGGACCCAGTACTTC. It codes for CASSESSVGTQYF.

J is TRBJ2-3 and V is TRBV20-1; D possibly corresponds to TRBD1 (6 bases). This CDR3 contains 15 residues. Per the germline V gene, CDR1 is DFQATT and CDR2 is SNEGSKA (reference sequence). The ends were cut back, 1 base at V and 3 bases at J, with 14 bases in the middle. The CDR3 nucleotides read TGCAGTGCTAGAGCCCCGGGACATGGAACAGATACGCAGTATTTT. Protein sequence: CSARAPGHGTDTQYF.

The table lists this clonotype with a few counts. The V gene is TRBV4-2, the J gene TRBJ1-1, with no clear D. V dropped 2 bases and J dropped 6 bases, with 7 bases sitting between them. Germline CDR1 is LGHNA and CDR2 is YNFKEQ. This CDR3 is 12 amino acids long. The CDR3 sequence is CASSQFDAEAFF. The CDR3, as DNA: TGTGCCAGCAGCCAATTTGACGCTGAAGCTTTCTTT.

CDR3 coding DNA: TGTGCCAGCAGCTTAGCTGGGGGGGTCTCTGAAGCTTTCTTT. It encodes CASSLAGGVSEAFF. V and J are TRBV7-9 and TRBJ1-1; tentative D call: TRBD1 (5 bases). Germline V gene sequence: CDR1 SEHNR, CDR2 FQNEAQ (reference sequence). The CDR3 has 14 residues. V lost 0 bases to trimming and J lost 6 bases, with 11 bases between them.

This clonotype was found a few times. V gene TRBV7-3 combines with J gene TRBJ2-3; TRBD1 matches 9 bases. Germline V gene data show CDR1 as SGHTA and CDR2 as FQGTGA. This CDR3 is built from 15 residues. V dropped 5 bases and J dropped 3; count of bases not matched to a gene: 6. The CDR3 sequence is CASSPGQGSTDTQYF. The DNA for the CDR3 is TGTGCCAGCAGCCCCGGACAGGGGTCGACAGATACGCAGTATTTT.

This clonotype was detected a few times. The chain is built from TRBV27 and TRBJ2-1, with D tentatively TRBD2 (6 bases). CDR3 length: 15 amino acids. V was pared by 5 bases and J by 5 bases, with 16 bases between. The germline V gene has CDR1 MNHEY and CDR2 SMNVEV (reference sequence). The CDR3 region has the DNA TGTGCCAGCAGTCTCATGGGACTTCCTAACAATGAGCAGTTCTTC. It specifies CASSLMGLPNNEQFF.